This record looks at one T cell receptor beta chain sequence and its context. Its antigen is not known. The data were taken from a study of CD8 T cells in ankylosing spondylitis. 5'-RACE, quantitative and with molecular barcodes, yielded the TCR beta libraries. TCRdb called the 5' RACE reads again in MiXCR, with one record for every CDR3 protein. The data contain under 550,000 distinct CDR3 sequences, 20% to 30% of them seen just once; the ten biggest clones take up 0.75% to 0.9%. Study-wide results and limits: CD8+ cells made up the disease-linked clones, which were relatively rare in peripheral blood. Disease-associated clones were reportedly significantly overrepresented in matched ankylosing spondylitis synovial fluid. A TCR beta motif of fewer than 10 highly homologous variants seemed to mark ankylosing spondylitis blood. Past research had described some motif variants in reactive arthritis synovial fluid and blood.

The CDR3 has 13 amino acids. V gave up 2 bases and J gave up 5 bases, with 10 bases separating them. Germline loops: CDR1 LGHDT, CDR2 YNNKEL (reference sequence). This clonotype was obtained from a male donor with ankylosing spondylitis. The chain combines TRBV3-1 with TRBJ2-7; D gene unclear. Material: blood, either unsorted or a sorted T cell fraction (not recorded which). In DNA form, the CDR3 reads TGTGCCAGCAGCCAACCCCCGGCGGACGAGCAGTACTTC. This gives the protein CASSQPPADEQYF.